A selection of T cell receptor beta chains follows, all from one sample in a study of T cell responses to AZD1222 COVID-19 vaccine. Assay: immunoSEQ multiplex PCR; the TCRdb copy retains only in-frame clones and omits some. The sample yields some 120,000 clones, over 85% seen once. Sequencing was performed on peripheral blood, taken on day 0 of AZD1222 vaccination. These receptors came from an adult in good health. CDR3s leave out the opening cysteine and the closing phenylalanine or tryptophan. Each record gives: J gene, V gene, CDR3 protein.

TRBJ1-1	TRBV15	ATSRDRQGVAF
TRBJ2-7	TRBV6-2/TRBV6-3	ASSHRVGATYEQY
TRBJ2-3	TRBV7-3	ASSLIGGDTQY
TRBJ1-5	TRBV19	ASSIGDRGFGDQPQH
TRBJ2-7	TRBV27	ASSFNGLGSYEQY
TRBJ2-1	TRBV4-1	ASSQVRGGRAGSYNEQF
TRBJ2-7	TRBV7-9	ASRQTGAGSYEQY
TRBJ1-2	TRBV28	ASSSPRTANYGYT
TRBJ1-5	TRBV27	ASAPQPQH
TRBJ1-1	TRBV5-8	ASSVQGASTEAF
TRBJ2-1	TRBV29-1	SVGSPGNEQF
TRBJ2-2	TRBV30	AWGTIGGLAGPAGELF
TRBJ1-2	TRBV28	ASSSGTGSYGYT
TRBJ2-7	TRBV19	ASSTYDSLSKQY
TRBJ1-1	TRBV19	ASSDRGTEAF
TRBJ1-2	TRBV6-5	ASSYGQHYGYT
TRBJ2-2	TRBV28	ASSLSTSGPNTGELF
TRBJ1-6	TRBV11-3	ASSKMTDSPLH
TRBJ2-7	TRBV7-9	ASSAYSGGQVYEQY
TRBJ1-3	TRBV10-3	AITEGRGNTIY
TRBJ2-7	TRBV18	ASSLIPGLAGGIYEQY
TRBJ1-1	TRBV2	ASRTRGLNTEAF
TRBJ2-5	TRBV11-3	ASSRGGEETQY
TRBJ1-1	TRBV3-1/TRBV3-2	ASSQDNVAF
TRBJ1-4	TRBV4-2	ASSQGQGKEKLF
TRBJ1-2	TRBV5-5	ASREGPGANYGYT
TRBJ1-6	TRBV25-1	ASRVRQENSPLH
TRBJ1-5	TRBV7-2	ASSPAVGPYQPQH
TRBJ2-2	TRBV3-1/TRBV3-2	ASSQLDRGVTGELF
TRBJ2-1	TRBV7-2	ASSSTGTGRRNEQF
TRBJ2-7	TRBV27	ASTPQGGREQY
TRBJ1-1	TRBV7-3	ASSVQGTTEAF
TRBJ2-7	TRBV29-1	SVGSPYEQY
TRBJ1-1	TRBV5-1	ASSLDQSQNTEAF